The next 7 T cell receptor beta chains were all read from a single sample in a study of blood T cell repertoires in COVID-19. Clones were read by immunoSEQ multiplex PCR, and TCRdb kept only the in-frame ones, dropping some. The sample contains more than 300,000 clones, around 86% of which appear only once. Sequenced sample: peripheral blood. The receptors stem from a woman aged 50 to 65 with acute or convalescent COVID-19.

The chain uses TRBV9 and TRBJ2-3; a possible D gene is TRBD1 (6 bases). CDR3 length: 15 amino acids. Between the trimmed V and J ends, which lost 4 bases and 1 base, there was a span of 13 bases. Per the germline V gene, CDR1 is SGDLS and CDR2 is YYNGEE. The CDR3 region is CASSPRGVGTDTQYF. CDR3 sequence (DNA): TGTGCCAGCAGCCCCAGGGGAGTTGGCACAGATACGCAGTATTTT.

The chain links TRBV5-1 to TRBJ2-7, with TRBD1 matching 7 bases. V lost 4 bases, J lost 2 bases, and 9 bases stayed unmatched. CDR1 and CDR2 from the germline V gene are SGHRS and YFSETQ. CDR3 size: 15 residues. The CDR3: CASSRDREGPYEQYF. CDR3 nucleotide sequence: TGCGCCAGCAGCCGAGACAGGGAAGGGCCCTACGAGCAGTACTTC.

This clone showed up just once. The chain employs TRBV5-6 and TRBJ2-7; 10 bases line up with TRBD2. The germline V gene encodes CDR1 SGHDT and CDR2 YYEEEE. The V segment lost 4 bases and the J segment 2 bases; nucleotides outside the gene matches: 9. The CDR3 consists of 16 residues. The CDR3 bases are TGTGCCAGCAGCCGAAAATGGACTAGCGGTACCTACGAGCAGTACTTC. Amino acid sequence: CASSRKWTSGTYEQYF.

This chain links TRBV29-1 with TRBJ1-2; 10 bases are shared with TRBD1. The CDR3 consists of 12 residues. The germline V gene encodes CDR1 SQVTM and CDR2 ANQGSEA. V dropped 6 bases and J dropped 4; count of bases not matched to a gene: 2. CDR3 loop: CSVDRGGYGYTF. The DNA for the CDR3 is TGCAGCGTGGACAGGGGGGGCTATGGCTACACCTTC. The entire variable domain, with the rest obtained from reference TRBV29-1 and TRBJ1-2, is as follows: SAVISQKPSRDICQRGTSLTIQCQVDSQVTMMFWYRQQPGQSLTLIATANQGSEATYESGFVIDKFPISRPNLTFSTLTVSNMSPEDSSIYLCSVDRGGYGYTFGSGTRLTVV.

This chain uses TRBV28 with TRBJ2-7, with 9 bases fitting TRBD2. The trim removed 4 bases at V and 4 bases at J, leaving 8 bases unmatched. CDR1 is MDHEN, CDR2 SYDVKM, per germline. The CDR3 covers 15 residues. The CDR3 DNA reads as TGTGCCAGCAGTTCCTCAGCGGGAGGCAGGTACGAGCAGTACTTC. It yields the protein CASSSSAGGRYEQYF.

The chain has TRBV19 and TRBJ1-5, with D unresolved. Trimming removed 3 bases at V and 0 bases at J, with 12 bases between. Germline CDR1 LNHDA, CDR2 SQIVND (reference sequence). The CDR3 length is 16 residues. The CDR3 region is CASSIWATDSNQPQHF. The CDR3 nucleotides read TGTGCCAGTAGTATTTGGGCCACCGATAGCAATCAGCCCCAGCATTTT.

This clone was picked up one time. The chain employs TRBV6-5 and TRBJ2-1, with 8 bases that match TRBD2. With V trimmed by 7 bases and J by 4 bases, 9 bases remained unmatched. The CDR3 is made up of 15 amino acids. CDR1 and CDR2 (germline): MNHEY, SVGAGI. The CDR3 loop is CASNPPGGGYNEQFF. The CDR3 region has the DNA TGTGCCAGCAATCCCCCGGGAGGGGGTTACAATGAGCAGTTCTTC.